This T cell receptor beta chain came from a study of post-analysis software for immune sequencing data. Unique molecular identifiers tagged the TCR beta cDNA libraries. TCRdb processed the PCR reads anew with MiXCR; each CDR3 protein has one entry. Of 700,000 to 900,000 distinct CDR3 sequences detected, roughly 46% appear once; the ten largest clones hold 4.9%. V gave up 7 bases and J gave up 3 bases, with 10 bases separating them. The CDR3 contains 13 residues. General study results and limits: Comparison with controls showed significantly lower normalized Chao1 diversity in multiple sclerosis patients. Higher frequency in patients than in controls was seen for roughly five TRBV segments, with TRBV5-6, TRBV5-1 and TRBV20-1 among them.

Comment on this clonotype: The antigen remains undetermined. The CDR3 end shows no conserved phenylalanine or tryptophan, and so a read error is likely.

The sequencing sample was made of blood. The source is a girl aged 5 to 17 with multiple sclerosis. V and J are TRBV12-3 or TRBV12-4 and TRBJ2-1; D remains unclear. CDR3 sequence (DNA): TGTGCCAGCACTAACGGAGACTACAATGAGCAGTTCGTC. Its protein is CASTNGDYNEQFV.